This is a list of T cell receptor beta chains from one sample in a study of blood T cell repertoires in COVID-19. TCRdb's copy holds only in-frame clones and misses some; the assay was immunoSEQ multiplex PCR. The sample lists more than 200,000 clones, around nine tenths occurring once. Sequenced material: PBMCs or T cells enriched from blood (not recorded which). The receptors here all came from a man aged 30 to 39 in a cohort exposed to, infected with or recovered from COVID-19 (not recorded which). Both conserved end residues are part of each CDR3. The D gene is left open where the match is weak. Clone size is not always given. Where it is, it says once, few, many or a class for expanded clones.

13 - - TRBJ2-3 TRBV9 CASSVGHGDTQYF TGTGCCAGCAGCGTAGGCCACGGGGATACGCAGTATTTT
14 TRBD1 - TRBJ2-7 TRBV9 CASSGGTGPYEQYF TGTGCCAGCAGCGGCGGGACAGGGCCCTACGAGCAGTACTTC
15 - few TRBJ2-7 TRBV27 CASSYAGGPLYEQYF TGTGCCAGCAGTTATGCCGGCGGGCCCCTCTACGAGCAGTACTTC
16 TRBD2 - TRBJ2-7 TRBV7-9 CASSPLAGEGSYEQYF TGTGCCAGCAGCCCCCTAGCGGGAGAAGGCTCCTACGAGCAGTACTTC
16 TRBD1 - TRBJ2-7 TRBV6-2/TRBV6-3 CASSYSMNRGGYEQYF TGTGCCAGCAGTTACTCGATGAACAGGGGCGGCTACGAGCAGTACTTC
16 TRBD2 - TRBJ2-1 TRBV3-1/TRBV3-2 CASSQPPSGRVNEQFF TGTGCCAGCAGCCAACCTCCCAGCGGGAGGGTTAATGAGCAGTTCTTC
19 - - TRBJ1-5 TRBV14 CASSQVVLSTRDSNQPQHF TGTGCCAGCAGCCAAGTCGTACTATCAACCAGGGATAGCAATCAGCCCCAGCATTTT
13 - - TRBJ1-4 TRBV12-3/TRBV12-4 CASTLSTNEKLFF TGTGCCAGCACCCTGTCAACTAATGAAAAACTGTTTTTT
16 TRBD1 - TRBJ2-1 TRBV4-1 CASSPADRGFGNEQFF TGCGCCAGCAGCCCAGCCGACAGGGGGTTCGGGAATGAGCAGTTCTTC
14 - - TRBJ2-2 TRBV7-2 CASSLIRGSGELFF TGTGCCAGCAGCTTAATTCGGGGTTCCGGGGAGCTGTTTTTT
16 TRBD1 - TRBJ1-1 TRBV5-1 CASSAPRGQWNTEAFF TGCGCCAGCAGCGCCCCAAGGGGACAGTGGAACACTGAAGCTTTCTTT
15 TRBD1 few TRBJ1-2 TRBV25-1 CASSDFGQENYGYTF TGTGCCAGCAGTGACTTCGGACAGGAGAACTATGGCTACACCTTC
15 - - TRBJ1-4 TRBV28 CASAAYGRSNEKLFF TGTGCCAGCGCCGCCTATGGGAGATCAAATGAAAAACTGTTTTTT
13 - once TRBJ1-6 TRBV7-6 CASSPTRGSPLHF TGTGCCAGCAGCCCTACTCGGGGTTCACCCCTCCACTTT
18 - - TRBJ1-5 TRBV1 CTSSQDLSVGGIRQPQHF TGCACCAGCAGCCAAGATCTTTCGGTGGGAGGGATTCGTCAGCCCCAGCATTTT
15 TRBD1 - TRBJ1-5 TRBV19 CASSILTGHNQPQHF TGTGCCAGTAGTATATTGACAGGGCATAATCAGCCCCAGCATTTT
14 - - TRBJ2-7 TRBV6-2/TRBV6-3 CASSYPDKIYEQYF TGTGCCAGCAGTTACCCAGACAAGATCTACGAGCAGTACTTC
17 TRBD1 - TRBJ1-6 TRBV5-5 CASRETGTVSYNSPLHF TGTGCCAGCAGGGAAACCGGGACAGTCTCCTATAATTCACCCCTCCACTTT
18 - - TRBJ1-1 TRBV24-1 CATSDPPGGGGEGTEAFF TGTGCCACCAGTGACCCGCCGGGGGGCGGAGGAGAGGGCACTGAAGCTTTCTTT
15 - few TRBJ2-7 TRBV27 CASSLRTAGGFGQYF TGTGCCAGCAGTTTACGGACCGCCGGGGGTTTTGGGCAGTACTTC
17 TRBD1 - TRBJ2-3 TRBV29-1 CSVAGSSGGARTDTQYF TGCAGCGTTGCTGGGAGTTCAGGGGGCGCCCGCACAGATACGCAGTATTTT
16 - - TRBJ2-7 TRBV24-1 CATSDFGERDGCEQYF TGTGCCACCAGTGATTTTGGGGAGCGAGACGGTTGCGAGCAGTACTTC